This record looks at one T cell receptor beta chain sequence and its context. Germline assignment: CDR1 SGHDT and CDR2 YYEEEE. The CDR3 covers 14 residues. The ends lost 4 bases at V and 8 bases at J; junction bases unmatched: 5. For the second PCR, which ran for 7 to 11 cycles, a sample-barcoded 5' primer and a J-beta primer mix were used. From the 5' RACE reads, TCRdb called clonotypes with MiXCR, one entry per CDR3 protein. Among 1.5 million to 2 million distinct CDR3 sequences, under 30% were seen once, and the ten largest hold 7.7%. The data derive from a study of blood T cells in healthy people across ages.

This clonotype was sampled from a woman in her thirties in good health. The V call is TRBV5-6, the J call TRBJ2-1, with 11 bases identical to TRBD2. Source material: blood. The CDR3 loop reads CASSETSGTHEQFF. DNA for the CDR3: TGTGCCAGCAGCGAGACTAGCGGGACCCATGAGCAGTTCTTC. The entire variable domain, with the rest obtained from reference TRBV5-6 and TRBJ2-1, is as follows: DAGVTQSPTHLIKTRGQQVTLRCSPKSGHDTVSWYQQALGQGPQFIFQYYEEEERQRGNFPDRFSGHQFPNYSSELNVNALLLGDSALYLCASSETSGTHEQFFGPGTRLTVL.